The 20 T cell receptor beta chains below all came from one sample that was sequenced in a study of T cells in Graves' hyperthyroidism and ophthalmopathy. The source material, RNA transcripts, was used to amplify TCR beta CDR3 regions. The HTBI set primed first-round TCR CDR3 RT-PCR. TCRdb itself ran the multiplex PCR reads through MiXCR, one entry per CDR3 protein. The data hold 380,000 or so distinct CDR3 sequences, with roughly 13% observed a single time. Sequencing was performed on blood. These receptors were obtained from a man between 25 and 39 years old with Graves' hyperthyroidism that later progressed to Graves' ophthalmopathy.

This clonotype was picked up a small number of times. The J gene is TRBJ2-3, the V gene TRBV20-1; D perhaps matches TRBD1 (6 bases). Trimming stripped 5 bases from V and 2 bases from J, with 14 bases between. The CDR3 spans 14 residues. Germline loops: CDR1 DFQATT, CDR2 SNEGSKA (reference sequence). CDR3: CSAPDRRNTDTQYF. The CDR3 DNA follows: TGCAGTGCTCCCGACAGGAGAAACACAGATACGCAGTATTTT.

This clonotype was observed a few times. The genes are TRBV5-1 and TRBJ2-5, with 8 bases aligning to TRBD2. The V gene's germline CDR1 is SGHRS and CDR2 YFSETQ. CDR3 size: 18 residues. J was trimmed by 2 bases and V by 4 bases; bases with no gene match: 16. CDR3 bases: TGCGCCAGCAGCGTCCGGTGGGTGTTAGCGGGGCAACAAGAGACCCAGTACTTC. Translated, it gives CASSVRWVLAGQQETQYF. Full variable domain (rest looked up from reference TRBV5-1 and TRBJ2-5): KAGVTQTPRYLIKTRGQQVTLSCSPISGHRSVSWYQQTPGQGLQFLFEYFSETQRNKGNFPGRFSGRQFSNSRSEMNVSTLELGDSALYLCASSVRWVLAGQQETQYFGPGTRLLVL.

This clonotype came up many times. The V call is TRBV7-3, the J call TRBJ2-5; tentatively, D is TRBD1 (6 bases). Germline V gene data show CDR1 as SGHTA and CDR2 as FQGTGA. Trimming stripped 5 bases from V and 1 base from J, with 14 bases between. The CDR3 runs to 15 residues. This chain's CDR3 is CASSPQTGFQETQYF. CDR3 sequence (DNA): TGTGCCAGCAGCCCCCAGACAGGTTTCCAAGAGACCCAGTACTTC. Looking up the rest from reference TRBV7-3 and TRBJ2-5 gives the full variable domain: GAGVSQTPSNKVTEKGKYVELRCDPISGHTALYWYRQSLGQGPEFLIYFQGTGAADDSGLPNDRFFAVRPEGSVSTLKIQRTERGDSAVYLCASSPQTGFQETQYFGPGTRLLVL.

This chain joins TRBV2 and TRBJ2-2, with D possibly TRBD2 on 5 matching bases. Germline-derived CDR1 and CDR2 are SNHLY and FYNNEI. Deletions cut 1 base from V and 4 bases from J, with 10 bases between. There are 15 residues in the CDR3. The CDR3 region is CASSEGGLVTGELFF. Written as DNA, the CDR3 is TGTGCCAGCAGTGAAGGAGGGCTGGTCACCGGGGAGCTGTTTTTT.

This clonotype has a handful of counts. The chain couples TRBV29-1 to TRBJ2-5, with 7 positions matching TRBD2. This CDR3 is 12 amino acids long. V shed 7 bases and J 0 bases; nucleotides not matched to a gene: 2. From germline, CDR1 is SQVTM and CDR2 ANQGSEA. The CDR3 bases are TGCAGCGGTGGGACTAACCAAGAGACCCAGTACTTC. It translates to CSGGTNQETQYF.

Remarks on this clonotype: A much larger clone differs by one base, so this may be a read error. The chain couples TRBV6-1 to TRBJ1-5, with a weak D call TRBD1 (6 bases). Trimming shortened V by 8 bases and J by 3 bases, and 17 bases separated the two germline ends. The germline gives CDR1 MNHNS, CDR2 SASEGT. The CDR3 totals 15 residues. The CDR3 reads CASGDLGGDNQPQHF. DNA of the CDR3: TGTGCCAGCGGGGATTTAGGGGGGGACAATCAGCCCCAGCATTTT.

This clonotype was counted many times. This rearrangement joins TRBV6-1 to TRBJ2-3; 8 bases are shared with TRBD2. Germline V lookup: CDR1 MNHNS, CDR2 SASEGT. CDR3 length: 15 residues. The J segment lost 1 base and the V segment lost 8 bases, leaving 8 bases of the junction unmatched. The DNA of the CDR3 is TGTGCCAGCCCCCCGGGAGGGTACGGCACAGATACGCAGTATTTT. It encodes CASPPGGYGTDTQYF.

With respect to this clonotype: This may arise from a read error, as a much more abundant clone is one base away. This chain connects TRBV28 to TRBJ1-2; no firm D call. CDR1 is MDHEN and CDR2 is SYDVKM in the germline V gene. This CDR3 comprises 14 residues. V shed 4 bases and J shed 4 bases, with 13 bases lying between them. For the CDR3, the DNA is TGTGCCAGCAGTTGGTCGTTGTTGGTCTATGGCTACACCTTC. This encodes CASSWSLLVYGYTF.

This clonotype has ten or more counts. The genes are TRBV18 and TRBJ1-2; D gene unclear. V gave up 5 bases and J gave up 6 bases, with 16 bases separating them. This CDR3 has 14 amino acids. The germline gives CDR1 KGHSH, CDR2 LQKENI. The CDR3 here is CASSATGFRDGYTF. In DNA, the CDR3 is TGTGCCAGCTCAGCAACGGGATTCCGGGATGGCTACACCTTC.

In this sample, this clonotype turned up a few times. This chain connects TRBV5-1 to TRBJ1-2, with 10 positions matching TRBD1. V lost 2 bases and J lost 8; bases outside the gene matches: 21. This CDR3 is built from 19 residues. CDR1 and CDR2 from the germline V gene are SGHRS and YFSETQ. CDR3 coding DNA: TGCGCCAGCAGCTTTAACTCCGGGACAGGGGTATTCATTCATCGAGGCTACACCTTC. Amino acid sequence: CASSFNSGTGVFIHRGYTF.

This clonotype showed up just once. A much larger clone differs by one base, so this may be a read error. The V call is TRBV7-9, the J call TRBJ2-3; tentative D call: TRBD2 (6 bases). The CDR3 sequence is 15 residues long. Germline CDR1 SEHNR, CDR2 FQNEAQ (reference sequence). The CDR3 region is CVSRPGDRLKVTQYF. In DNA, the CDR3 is TGTGTCAGCCGCCCGGGAGACCGTCTTAAGGTTACGCAGTATTTT.

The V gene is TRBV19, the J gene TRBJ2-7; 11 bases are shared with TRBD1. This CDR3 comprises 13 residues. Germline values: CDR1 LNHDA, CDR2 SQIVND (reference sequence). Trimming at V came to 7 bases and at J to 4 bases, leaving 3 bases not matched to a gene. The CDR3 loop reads CASTGTGGYEQYF. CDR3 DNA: TGTGCCAGTACCGGGACAGGGGGGTACGAGCAGTACTTC.

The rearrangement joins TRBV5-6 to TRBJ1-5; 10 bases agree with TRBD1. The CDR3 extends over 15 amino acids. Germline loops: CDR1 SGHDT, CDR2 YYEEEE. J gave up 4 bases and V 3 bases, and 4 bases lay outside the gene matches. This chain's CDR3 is CASSWGTGANQPQHF. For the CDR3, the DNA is TGTGCCAGCAGCTGGGGGACAGGGGCGAATCAGCCCCAGCATTTT.

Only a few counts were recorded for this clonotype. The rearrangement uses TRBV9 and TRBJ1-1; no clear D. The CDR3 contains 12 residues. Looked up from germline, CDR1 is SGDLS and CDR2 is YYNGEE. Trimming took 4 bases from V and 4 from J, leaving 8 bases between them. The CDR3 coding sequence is TGTGCCAGCAGCATGGTCGGCACTGAAGCTTTCTTT. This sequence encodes CASSMVGTEAFF.

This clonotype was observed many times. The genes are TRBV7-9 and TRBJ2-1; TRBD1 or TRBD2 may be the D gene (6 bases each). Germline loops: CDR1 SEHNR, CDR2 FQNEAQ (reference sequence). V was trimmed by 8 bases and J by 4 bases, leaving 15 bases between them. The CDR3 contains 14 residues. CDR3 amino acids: CASGGTSSYNEQFF. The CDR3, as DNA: TGTGCCAGCGGCGGGACATCTTCTTACAATGAGCAGTTCTTC.

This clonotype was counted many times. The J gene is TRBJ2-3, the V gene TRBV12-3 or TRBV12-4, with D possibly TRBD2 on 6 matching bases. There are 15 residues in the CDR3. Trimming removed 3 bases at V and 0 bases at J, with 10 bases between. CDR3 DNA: TGTGCCAGCAGTTTCCGACGGGAGAGCACAGATACGCAGTATTTT. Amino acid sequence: CASSFRRESTDTQYF.

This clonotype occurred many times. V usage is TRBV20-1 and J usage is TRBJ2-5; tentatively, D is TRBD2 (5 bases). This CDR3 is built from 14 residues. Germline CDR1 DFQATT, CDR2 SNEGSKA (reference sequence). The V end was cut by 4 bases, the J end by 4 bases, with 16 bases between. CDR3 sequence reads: CSAKSGPTRETQYF. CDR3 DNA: TGCAGTGCTAAGAGCGGACCTACGAGAGAGACCCAGTACTTC.

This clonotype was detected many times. CDR3 loop: CASSSGQGGRETQYF. CDR3 sequence (DNA): TGTGCCAGCAGTTCCGGACAGGGGGGGAGAGAGACCCAGTACTTC. V gene TRBV6-6 combines with J gene TRBJ2-5; TRBD1 matches 10 bases. This CDR3 has 15 amino acids. Germline loops: CDR1 MNHNY, CDR2 SVGAGI (reference sequence). Trimming at V came to 4 bases and at J to 4 bases, leaving 6 bases not matched to a gene.

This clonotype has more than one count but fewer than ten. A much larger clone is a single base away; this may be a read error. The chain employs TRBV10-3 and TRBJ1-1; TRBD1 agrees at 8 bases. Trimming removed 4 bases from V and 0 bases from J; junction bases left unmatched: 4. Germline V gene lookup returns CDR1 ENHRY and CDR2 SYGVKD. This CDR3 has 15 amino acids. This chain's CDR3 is CAISAQQGVNTEAFF. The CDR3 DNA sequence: TGTGCCATCAGTGCACAACAGGGGGTGAACACTGAAGCTTTCTTT.

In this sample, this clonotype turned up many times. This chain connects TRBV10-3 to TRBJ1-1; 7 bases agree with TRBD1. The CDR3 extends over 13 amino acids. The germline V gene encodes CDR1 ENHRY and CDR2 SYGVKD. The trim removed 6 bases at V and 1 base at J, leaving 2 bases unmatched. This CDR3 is CAISGTANTEAFF. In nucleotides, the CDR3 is TGTGCCATCAGCGGGACAGCGAACACTGAAGCTTTCTTT.